This TCR beta chain was profiled in a study of OX40 agonist ivuxolimab in advanced cancers. Study in general: Ivuxolimab, which is an agonistic anti-OX40 (CD134) antibody, was administered to the patients. Study conclusions and caveats: Dose levels from 0.1 to 3.0 mg/kg saw CD4+ and CD8+ blood T cells expand clonally by week 6. No antigen was identified for the clonally expanded peripheral T cells.

Concerning this clone itself: Its antigen is unknown.

V lost 0 bases and J 0 bases, leaving 7 bases between the germline ends. This CDR3 is built from 16 residues. From germline, CDR1 is SGHRS and CDR2 YFSETQ. Some clones are missing from TCRdb's copy, which holds only in-frame ones; the method was immunoSEQ multiplex PCR. The sample shows 45,000 to 65,000 clones, around 77% of them seen only once. The specimen was CD4+ or CD8+ T cells sorted from blood, collected in a trial of the OX40 agonist ivuxolimab. The chain uses TRBV5-1 and TRBJ1-6, with D tentatively TRBD1 (5 bases). The receptor's source is an adult with an advanced solid tumor such as melanoma, head and neck, liver or kidney cancer. The CDR3 protein is CASSLAGSSYNSPLHF. DNA for the CDR3: TGCGCCAGCAGCTTGGCAGGGAGCTCCTATAATTCACCCCTCCACTTT.